This T cell receptor (beta chain) appears in the sequencing data of a study of blood T cell repertoires in COVID-19 (dated by TCRdb to the early 2020s). With regard to the full study: Samples from collaborators originated in the United States, Italy and Spain and spanned both the acute and convalescent phases of COVID-19. The material from the prospective study consisted of cDNA or gDNA derived from T cells, B-cell-depleted T cells, or PBMCs. Subjects who had been exposed to COVID-19, were actively infected with it, or had recovered from it provided the deeply sampled blood TCRbeta repertoires that made up the dataset. The repertoires were released in a freely available public database intended as a resource for research on the immune response to SARS-CoV-2. Samples were obtained from the ongoing ImmuneRACE study (first 160 participants) and from 1,254 subjects provided by 6 global collaborators. The sample metadata nearly always contained a de-identified subject ID, COVID-19 status, age in years and sex. Where available, HLA class I and class II types were taken from metadata supplied by the sample provider and were not determined by assay-based typing. Points the paper makes about the study in general: The quantity of clinical and demographic metadata differed by source and by participant and was supplied without curation.

TCRbeta CDR3 regions were amplified from genomic DNA using the immunoSEQ Assay, a bias-controlled multiplex PCR. The study's own analysis went as follows. Within the assay, amplification of reference gene primers was used to estimate how many nucleated cells each sample contained. Sequence reads were collapsed and filtered to measure the absolute abundance of every unique TCRbeta CDR3 rearrangement. For each sample, productive Simpson clonality was calculated as the square root of Simpson's diversity index over productive rearrangements. Drawn from immuneACCESS, this table holds only the in-frame rearrangements with V and J called that TCRdb kept. Clones are partly lost; checked studies trace under half to an unresolved V gene and leave the rest unexplained. V and J calls and clone size are those listed in that table; D and trimming were worked out from the DNA. The sample contains 200,000 to 250,000 clones, under 90% of them found a single time. The ten largest clones capture less than 2% of the sample.

V sheds 8 bases and J sheds 0 bases, leaving 19 bases between their ends. The CDR3 goes from the cysteine to the phenylalanine over 17 residues. Of all the DNA, just the CDR3 is kept, 51 bases in frame from base 1. CDR1 and CDR2 are read off the germline V gene as SNHLY and FYNNEI. As concerns this clone: No cognate antigen has been identified for it. One base away there is no much larger clone; base qualities are not given.

Participants in the prospective study were enrolled through a virtual design, were aged roughly 18 to 100 years, and lived in about two dozen United States geographic areas. In the prospective study, cohorts were assigned on the basis of participant-reported clinical history obtained from a screening survey and a study questionnaire. For ImmuneRACE Cohort 3, a participant was defined as recovered based on two consecutive negative NP/OP PCR tests, clearance by a healthcare professional, or resolution of symptoms. Mobile phlebotomists in the prospective study collected whole blood, serum and a nasopharyngeal or oropharyngeal swab from every participant. Over an approximately 2-month period, participants in the prospective study had the option of providing additional blood draws and questionnaires. Before DNA extraction, prospective study blood samples were shipped either frozen or at room temperature.

The chain links TRBV2 with TRBJ1-4; a tentative D call is TRBD1 (5 bases match). The specimen was PBMCs or T cells enriched from blood (not recorded which). This TCR came from a man in his sixties who had recovered from COVID-19. The nucleotide sequence is TGTGCCAGCGGCCCACCCGGGGGACGGGCAACTAATGAAAAACTGTTTTTT. This is translated as CASGPPGGRATNEKLFF.